This T cell receptor (beta chain) was captured in a study of T-cell memory formation after mild COVID-19 (dated by TCRdb to the early 2020s). For the study in its entirety: TCR sequence clusters from the two donors were found to be largely donor specific. In a couple of donors, T-cell clones that expanded and contracted after mild COVID-19 were tracked by sequencing TCRalpha and TCRbeta repertoires over time. The cohort was made up of two young adult volunteers, one female and one male, who were previously healthy. What the research found in general, with its limitations: Contracting CD4+ clones were located mainly in the CM and EM memory subsets, whereas CD8+ clones were found to be enriched in EMRA. Clones that contracted from day 15 to 85 showed balanced CD4/CD8 phenotypes, whereas a second wave of clones that expanded from day 15 to 37 leaned towards CD4+. Only a couple of mild cases were covered in the study, and larger cohorts including severe cases with pre-infection samples were considered necessary. Some responding clones were detected in pre-infection memory, suggesting pre-existing cross-reactive memory T cells joined the SARS-CoV-2 response. Whether the second-wave clones peaking on day 37 were SARS-CoV-2 specific was not confirmed.

This clonotype has just a few counts. Its antigen is not yet known. No base quality information exists; no much larger clone differs at one position. Ficoll-Paque density gradient centrifugation was the method used to isolate PBMCs. For CDR1 and CDR2, the germline V gene lists LGHNA and YNFKEQ. Trimming takes 0 bases from V and 0 bases from J, and the germline ends sit 11 bases apart. The CDR3 measures 16 amino acids from cysteine to phenylalanine. Kept here is only the CDR3 DNA, which spans 48 bases and is read in frame from base 1. The instrument was an Illumina NovaSeq 6000. cDNA libraries for TCRalpha and TCRbeta were prepared by 5'RACE using constant-segment primers, with sample barcodes and unique molecular identifiers added. Trizol reagent was used to extract RNA from every sample. The libraries were amplified in two PCR steps, and the second step added a second sample barcode and Illumina TruSeq adapters. Libraries were sequenced on an Illumina NovaSeq with 2 x 150 bp paired-end reads. For the original study's pipeline: Demultiplexing of reads and collapsing into UMI-guided consensus sequences were performed with migec v1.2.7. With mixcr v2.1.11, UMI consensuses were aligned to TRA and TRB V and J templates and assembled into clonotypes. Clonotypes were classified as expanded or contracted when called significant by both edgeR and NoisET, with noise models trained on biological replicates. edgeR calls used a false discovery rate-adjusted p below 0.01 and a log2 fold-change threshold of 1. PCA with hierarchical clustering of max-normalized trajectories of the 1000 most abundant clonotypes was used as exploratory dynamics analysis. The CD4 or CD8 phenotype of responding clones was assigned using the separately sequenced CD4+ and CD8+ repertoires. The public reads were reprocessed in TCRdb via fastp at Q25 and MiXCR, keeping in-frame beta chains. Rows with one shared CDR3 protein collapse into an entry with the most common genes and DNA. TCRdb's processing, not the authors' own work, is the source of the V and J calls. The sample contains about 38,000 distinct CDR3 sequences, approximately 10% of them found a single time. The ten largest clones take up over 25% of the sample.

This TCR was recovered from a man between 18 and 35 years old who had mild COVID-19 (a few samples of this study predate the infection). The sample titles of this study are shuffled in the database, so cell type and time point are left out; the donor was told from shared clones. This chain is built from TRBV4-2 and TRBJ1-2; no D gene is confidently identified. The specimen was PBMCs or a T cell subset sorted from them (not recorded which). CDR3 protein: CASSQDVAVANYGYTF. The base sequence is TGTGCCAGCAGCCAAGATGTGGCCGTAGCTAACTATGGCTACACCTTC.